The 32 T cell receptor beta chains below were found in one sample sequenced in a study of shared clonotypes between healthy human individuals. Naive-designated CD8 cells lacked CD45RO, were positively enriched for CCR7, and omitted terminally differentiated effector memory CD45RA+ cells. Some clones are missing from TCRdb's copy, which holds only in-frame ones; the method was immunoSEQ multiplex PCR. The table has about 870,000 clones, 80% to 95% seen once. The sample taken for sequencing was naive CD8+ T cells sorted from blood. The receptors originated from a man aged 25 to 45 in good health.

The J gene is TRBJ1-2, the V gene TRBV14; 7 bases line up with TRBD1. This CDR3 contains 14 residues. Germline CDR1 SGHDN, CDR2 FVKESK. Trimming cost V 1 base and J 6 bases; bases outside gene matches: 5. This CDR3 reads CASSQVQGWDGYTF. The CDR3, as DNA: TGTGCCAGCAGCCAAGTACAGGGGTGGGATGGCTACACCTTC.

The chain couples TRBV13 to TRBJ2-1; TRBD2 is a possible D gene (5 bases). Trimming took off 1 base at V and 3 bases at J, with 13 bases between the two ends. Per germline, CDR1 PRHDT and CDR2 FYEKMQ (reference sequence). The CDR3 runs to 16 residues. Written as DNA, the CDR3 is TGTGCCAGCAGCTTAGCTGCTAGCCCTGACTACAATGAGCAGTTCTTC. It encodes CASSLAASPDYNEQFF.

The V and J genes are TRBV6-5 and TRBJ1-1; D is uncertain. CDR1 is MNHEY, CDR2 SVGAGI, per germline. V shed 1 base and J shed 10 bases, with 13 bases lying between them. The CDR3 consists of 13 residues. CDR3 sequence reads: CASSYYSAVGAFF. As DNA, the CDR3 is TGTGCCAGCAGTTACTATTCGGCGGTTGGAGCTTTCTTT.

The gene calls are TRBV30 and TRBJ2-7, with TRBD2 identical over 9 bases. The CDR3 has 15 amino acids. V lost 2 bases and J lost 5; bases outside the gene matches: 10. CDR1 is GTSNPN, CDR2 SVGIG, per germline (reference sequence). CDR3 sequence: CAWSWEASGMDEQYF. CDR3 sequence (DNA): TGTGCCTGGAGTTGGGAGGCTAGCGGGATGGACGAGCAGTACTTC.

This chain joins TRBV20-1 and TRBJ1-1; no clear D. The CDR3 length is 10 residues. The V and J ends lost 6 bases and 5 bases respectively, with 7 bases between them. Per the germline V gene, CDR1 is DFQATT and CDR2 is SNEGSKA (reference sequence). CDR3 sequence: CSARRTEAFF. CDR3 sequence (DNA): TGCAGTGCCCGTCGGACTGAAGCTTTCTTT.

This chain links TRBV27 with TRBJ2-7; 9 positions match TRBD1. Germline V CDR1 and CDR2: MNHEY, SMNVEV (reference sequence). V was clipped by 3 bases and J by 3 bases; unmatched bases: 3. The CDR3 has 14 amino acids. The CDR3 bases are TGTGCCAGCAGTTTCGGGACAGGGTACTACGAGCAGTACTTC. Protein sequence: CASSFGTGYYEQYF.

This clone occurred once. The rearrangement uses TRBV7-9 and TRBJ2-3; D may be TRBD1 (7 bases). The CDR3 extends over 14 amino acids. V was clipped by 1 base and J by 5 bases, with 10 bases between them. From germline, CDR1 is SEHNR and CDR2 FQNEAQ (reference sequence). CDR3 in amino acids: CASSLDQGGDTQYF. DNA of the CDR3: TGTGCCAGCAGCTTAGACCAGGGGGGAGATACGCAGTATTTT.

V gene TRBV19 combines with J gene TRBJ2-7, with TRBD2 matching over 8 bases. The CDR3 is made up of 15 amino acids. The germline V gene encodes CDR1 LNHDA and CDR2 SQIVND (reference sequence). The trim removed 5 bases at V and 3 bases at J, leaving 9 bases unmatched. The CDR3 reads CASSHYSGKGYEQYF. The CDR3 DNA reads TGTGCCAGTAGTCACTATAGCGGGAAGGGCTACGAGCAGTACTTC.

CDR3 region: CASSYAIGDDTGELFF. The CDR3 nucleotides read TGTGCCAGCAGTTACGCTATAGGGGACGACACCGGGGAGCTGTTTTTT. The chain carries TRBV6-5 and TRBJ2-2; perhaps D is TRBD1 or TRBD2 (5 bases each). Germline V gives CDR1 MNHEY, CDR2 SVGAGI. Trimming left V 2 bases short and J 3 bases short, with 13 bases between. There are 16 residues in the CDR3.

The chain employs TRBV30 and TRBJ2-1, with 9 positions matching TRBD2. CDR1 and CDR2 (germline): GTSNPN, SVGIG (reference sequence). The CDR3 length is 14 residues. Trimming cost V 5 bases and J 4 bases; bases outside gene matches: 6. CDR3 sequence (DNA): TGTGCCTGGTCGAGACTAGCGGCATACAATGAGCAGTTCTTC. This codes for CAWSRLAAYNEQFF.

This chain links TRBV6-5 with TRBJ1-1; tentatively, D is TRBD1 (6 bases). This CDR3 has 15 amino acids. Germline loops: CDR1 MNHEY, CDR2 SVGAGI. Trimming took off 2 bases at V and 0 bases at J, with 10 bases between the two ends. CDR3 region: CASSYRGLVNTEAFF. CDR3 bases: TGTGCCAGCAGTTACCGGGGGCTAGTGAACACTGAAGCTTTCTTT.

To note about this clone: The sample holds other DNA sequences that translate to the same CDR3. This sequence joins TRBV27 and TRBJ2-3; the D is unclear. The V end was cut by 4 bases, the J end by 3 bases, with 2 bases between. Germline-derived CDR1 and CDR2 are MNHEY and SMNVEV (reference sequence). The CDR3 consists of 11 residues. CDR3 amino acids: CASSSTDTQYF. For the CDR3, the DNA is TGTGCCAGCAGTTCAACAGATACGCAGTATTTT.

With regard to this clone: Additional DNA sequences in this sample encode the identical CDR3. The J gene is TRBJ2-7, the V gene TRBV6-6; D not resolved. The CDR3 sequence is 13 residues long. From germline, CDR1 is MNHNY and CDR2 SVGAGI (reference sequence). Trimming took off 0 bases at V and 2 bases at J, with 5 bases between the two ends. CDR3 nucleotide sequence: TGTGCCAGCAGTTACTCGACAACCTACGAGCAGTACTTC. This translates into CASSYSTTYEQYF.

The genes are TRBV28 and TRBJ1-2, with no clear D. The CDR3 covers 15 residues. Germline assignment: CDR1 MDHEN and CDR2 SYDVKM. Between the trimmed V and J ends, which lost 3 bases and 0 bases, there was a span of 11 bases. The CDR3 bases are TGTGCCAGCAGTTTGGTTGCAGCCCCTAACTATGGCTACACCTTC. This sequence encodes CASSLVAAPNYGYTF.

The J gene is TRBJ2-7, the V gene TRBV29-1, with D tentatively TRBD2 (7 bases). The V gene lost 3 bases and the J gene lost 3 bases, with 21 bases spanning the gap. Germline-derived CDR1 and CDR2 are SQVTM and ANQGSEA. CDR3 size: 16 residues. CDR3 bases: TGCAGCGTTGAGACAAGGGGGGGGATAAACGACTACGAGCAGTACTTC. It translates to CSVETRGGINDYEQYF.

The chain combines TRBV13 with TRBJ1-2; 7 bases map to TRBD1. This CDR3 contains 14 residues. The V gene's germline CDR1 is PRHDT and CDR2 FYEKMQ (reference sequence). The ends lost 5 bases at V and 6 bases at J; junction bases unmatched: 9. The CDR3 bases are TGTGCCAGCAGCGAAGACAGGGTGGTAAATGGCTACACCTTC. This sequence encodes CASSEDRVVNGYTF.

As regards this clone: An end of the junction differs from the germline gene, which may be a read error. The rearrangement links TRBV7-7 to TRBJ2-2; possible D gene TRBD1, 5 bases. Germline lookup yields CDR1 SSHAT and CDR2 FNYEAQ (reference sequence). CDR3 size: 15 residues. CDR3 loop: CASSLETANTGELFF. CDR3 sequence (DNA): TGTGCTAGCAGCTTGGAGACAGCGAACACCGGGGAGCTGTTTTTT.

J is TRBJ1-2 and V is TRBV19; 11 bases are shared with TRBD1. Trimming cost V 9 bases and J 4 bases; bases outside gene matches: 7. Germline CDR1 is LNHDA and CDR2 is SQIVND (reference sequence). The CDR3 sequence is 14 residues long. As DNA, the CDR3 is TGTGCCAGCTGCCCGGGACAGGGGGTCTATGGCTACACCTTC. It encodes CASCPGQGVYGYTF.

This chain connects TRBV27 to TRBJ2-1; D remains unclear. CDR3 length equals 12 residues. Between the trimmed V and J ends, which lost 6 bases and 8 bases, there was a span of 11 bases. The germline V gene encodes CDR1 MNHEY and CDR2 SMNVEV (reference sequence). CDR3 nucleotides: TGTGCCAGCAGACGGAACGCAGATGAGCAGTTCTTC. Amino acid sequence: CASRRNADEQFF.

The rearrangement joins TRBV6-5 to TRBJ2-2; 9 positions match TRBD1. The CDR3 extends over 15 amino acids. V shed 6 bases and J 6 bases; nucleotides not matched to a gene: 8. CDR1 is MNHEY and CDR2 is SVGAGI in the germline V gene. CDR3 protein: CASRPDRGFSGELFF. In DNA form, the CDR3 reads TGTGCCAGCAGGCCGGACAGGGGTTTCTCCGGGGAGCTGTTTTTT.

V is TRBV2 and J is TRBJ2-1; 8 bases fit TRBD2. J gave up 5 bases and V 8 bases, and 5 bases lay outside the gene matches. The CDR3 consists of 13 residues. Germline V CDR1 and CDR2: SNHLY, FYNNEI. The CDR3 spells CASQLAANNEQFF. The DNA for the CDR3 is TGTGCCAGCCAACTAGCGGCGAACAATGAGCAGTTCTTC.

The chain is built from TRBV21-1 and TRBJ2-7; the D call of TRBD1 is as the table states it, not checked on the DNA. TRBV21-1 is reported as a pseudogene. The CDR3 spans 15 residues. The CDR3 coding sequence is TGTGCCAGCAGCAAAGGGTTACAGGGTTGGTACGAGCAGTACTTC. It yields the protein CASSKGLQGWYEQYF.

The chain uses TRBV7-3 and TRBJ2-1; D is possibly TRBD2 (6 bases). The CDR3 runs 14 residues. The germline CDR1 and CDR2 sequences are SGHTA and FQGTGA. Trimming pared 6 bases from V and 8 bases from J, leaving 17 bases between. This chain's CDR3 is CASRRYGGADEQFF. Written as DNA, the CDR3 is TGTGCCAGCAGACGTTATGGAGGGGCTGATGAGCAGTTCTTC.

In its sample, this clone was seen once. The genes are TRBV6-1 and TRBJ2-7; either TRBD1 or TRBD2 may supply D (5 bases each). The V gene lost 6 bases and the J gene lost 6 bases, with 12 bases spanning the gap. Looked up from germline, CDR1 is MNHNS and CDR2 is SASEGT. The length of the CDR3 is 12 residues. This CDR3 is CASSILGREQYF. The DNA for the CDR3 is TGTGCCAGCAGCATACTGGGACGCGAGCAGTACTTC.

The rearrangement joins TRBV2 to TRBJ2-3, with 10 bases lining up with TRBD2. V was clipped by 8 bases and J by 2 bases; unmatched bases: 4. This CDR3 region has 14 residues. CDR1 and CDR2 from the germline V gene are SNHLY and FYNNEI. Written as DNA, the CDR3 is TGTGCCAGCGTCGGGACTAGCGACACAGATACGCAGTATTTT. Protein: CASVGTSDTDTQYF.

This chain links TRBV7-9 with TRBJ2-2; TRBD1 matches 9 bases. The junction had 4 bases not matched to a gene; V was cut back by 4 bases and J by 4 bases. CDR3 length: 15 residues. Germline assignment: CDR1 SEHNR and CDR2 FQNEAQ (reference sequence). CDR3 sequence (DNA): TGTGCCAGCAGCTCTGGACAGGGGATCACCGGGGAGCTGTTTTTT. Translating gives CASSSGQGITGELFF. Complete variable domain (other parts from reference TRBV7-9 and TRBJ2-2): DTGVSQNPRHKITKRGQNVTFRCDPISEHNRLYWYRQTLGQGPEFLTYFQNEAQLEKSRLLSDRFSAERPKGSFSTLEIQRTEQGDSAMYLCASSSGQGITGELFFGEGSRLTVL.

Points on this clone: Other DNA variants within this sample encode the same CDR3. This chain joins TRBV27 and TRBJ2-1, with TRBD2 matching over 11 bases. Trimming cost V 6 bases and J 7 bases; bases outside gene matches: 5. The CDR3 is 14 amino acids. Germline CDR1 MNHEY, CDR2 SMNVEV (reference sequence). For the CDR3, the DNA is TGTGCCAGCAGCCCAGGACTAGCGGGTAATGAGCAGTTCTTC. Translating it yields CASSPGLAGNEQFF.

V gene TRBV4-3 combines with J gene TRBJ1-4; D may be TRBD1 (5 bases). V lost 1 base and J lost 6, with 12 bases in between. CDR3 length: 15 residues. Germline CDR1 is LGHNA and CDR2 is YSLEER. The CDR3, as DNA: TGCGCCAGCAGCCAAGTCGGGGCCAGTGATGAAAAACTGTTTTTT. The encoded protein is CASSQVGASDEKLFF.

The rearrangement links TRBV5-1 to TRBJ2-2, with 11 positions matching TRBD2. With V trimmed by 0 bases and J by 3 bases, 10 bases remained unmatched. The CDR3 covers 19 residues. Germline V gives CDR1 SGHRS, CDR2 YFSETQ. Here the CDR3 DNA reads TGCGCCAGCAGCTTGGCCGGACTAGCGGGTGGAAGGTACACCGGGGAGCTGTTTTTT. As protein: CASSLAGLAGGRYTGELFF.

The chain is built from TRBV4-3 and TRBJ1-4, with D maybe TRBD1 (5 bases). The CDR3 is 14 residues long. With 4 bases removed from V and 7 bases from J, the gap between germline ends came to 13 bases. From germline, CDR1 is LGHNA and CDR2 YSLEER. Here the CDR3 DNA reads TGCGCCAGCAGCCGCGGCGAAGGGGCTGAAAAACTGTTTTTT. Its translation is CASSRGEGAEKLFF.

A single count supports this clone. The chain employs TRBV9 and TRBJ2-5; TRBD1 matches 9 bases. V shed 4 bases and J 7 bases; nucleotides not matched to a gene: 8. The CDR3 length is 14 residues. CDR1 and CDR2 (germline): SGDLS, YYNGEE. Written as DNA, the CDR3 is TGTGCCAGCAGCCCCCGGGACAGGGTGGGGACCCAGTACTTC. This gives the protein CASSPRDRVGTQYF.

This sequence joins TRBV27 and TRBJ1-2; TRBD1 matches at 7 bases. Germline-derived CDR1 and CDR2 are MNHEY and SMNVEV (reference sequence). V dropped 3 bases and J dropped 4; count of bases not matched to a gene: 11. The CDR3 is 16 residues long. CDR3 in amino acids: CASSLTEGARSYGYTF. CDR3 DNA: TGTGCCAGCAGTTTGACGGAGGGGGCGCGGAGCTATGGCTACACCTTC.